These 10 T cell receptor beta chains originate from one sample sequenced in a study of blood T cells in healthy people across ages. Alongside a J-beta primer mix, a sample-barcoded 5' primer served in a second PCR lasting roughly 6 to 11 cycles. MiXCR was run by TCRdb on the 5' RACE reads, yielding one entry per CDR3 protein. The data hold about 630,000 distinct CDR3 sequences, with around a fifth observed a single time. Sequences were obtained from blood. These receptor sequences come from an older man in good health.

The chain links TRBV6-6 to TRBJ1-2, with D uncertain. This CDR3 has 13 amino acids. The germline gives CDR1 MNHNY, CDR2 SVGAGI (reference sequence). Trimming pared 4 bases from V and 4 bases from J, leaving 10 bases between. CDR3 coding DNA: TGTGCCAGCAGTTCCCACACGAGCTATGGCTACACCTTC. It translates to CASSSHTSYGYTF.

This clonotype was counted a few times. The chain has TRBV27 and TRBJ2-4; TRBD2 agrees at 13 bases. The CDR3 has 14 amino acids. Germline V lookup: CDR1 MNHEY, CDR2 SMNVEV (reference sequence). Losses at the gene ends were 5 bases for V and 12 bases for J; bases not matched to a gene: 7. The CDR3 protein is CASSRTSGRVTQYF. CDR3 bases: TGTGCCAGCAGTCGGACTAGCGGGAGAGTTACTCAGTACTTC.

J is TRBJ1-4 and V is TRBV7-2; D gene unclear. The CDR3 covers 14 residues. In germline, CDR1 is SGHTA, CDR2 FQGNSA. V was shortened by 7 bases and J by 3 bases, with 12 bases between the two germline ends. The CDR3 DNA reads TGTGCCAGCACCCCTGGGGTCCCTAATGAAAAACTGTTTTTT. The encoded protein is CASTPGVPNEKLFF.

The chain combines TRBV6-1 with TRBJ1-6, with 7 bases fitting TRBD1. CDR3 length equals 14 residues. Germline CDR1 MNHNS, CDR2 SASEGT. Germline trimming cut 6 bases from V and 7 bases from J; bases unmatched to any gene: 6. The CDR3 DNA is TGTGCCAGCAGCCCGACAGGGTTGAATTCACCCCTCCACTTT. Its translation: CASSPTGLNSPLHF.

This clonotype was detected a few times. The V and J genes are TRBV12-3 or TRBV12-4 and TRBJ2-5, with 7 bases matching TRBD2. V lost 5 bases and J lost 2; bases outside the gene matches: 8. The CDR3 loop spans 15 amino acids. CDR3 nucleotides: TGTGCCAGCAGTCCCAAGGGTAGCGGGCAAGAGACCCAGTACTTC. Translated, it gives CASSPKGSGQETQYF.

V and J are TRBV18 and TRBJ2-1; D tentatively reads TRBD1 or TRBD2 (5 bases each). This CDR3 spans 14 amino acids. V lost 3 bases, J lost 16 bases, and 22 bases lay in between. Germline assignment: CDR1 KGHSH and CDR2 LQKENI. In DNA form, the CDR3 reads TGTGCCAGCTCACCGAGGGCCGGGACGCTGGACCAATTCTTC. It yields the protein CASSPRAGTLDQFF. Drawing the rest from reference TRBV18 and TRBJ2-1, the complete variable domain is NAGVMQNPRHLVRRRGQEARLRCSPMKGHSHVYWYRQLPEEGLKFMVYLQKENIIDESGMPKERFSAEFPKEGPSILRIQQVVRGDSAAYFCASSPRAGTLDQFFGPGTRLTVL.

This clonotype showed up just a few times. The chain joins TRBV18 to TRBJ2-5; no firm D call. Germline assignment: CDR1 KGHSH and CDR2 LQKENI. V dropped 3 bases and J dropped 5 bases, with 10 bases sitting between them. The CDR3 spans 13 residues. CDR3 in amino acids: CASSPSDTETQYF. CDR3 nucleotide sequence: TGTGCCAGCTCACCTTCCGACACCGAGACCCAGTACTTC.

The rearrangement uses TRBV28 and TRBJ2-7; D remains unclear. This CDR3 is built from 14 residues. With 3 bases removed from V and 3 bases from J, the gap between germline ends came to 12 bases. Germline lookup yields CDR1 MDHEN and CDR2 SYDVKM. CDR3 DNA sequence: TGTGCCAGCAGTTTCTGGCAGGCCCGCTACGAGCAGTACTTC. This gives the protein CASSFWQARYEQYF.

This chain connects TRBV3-1 to TRBJ1-1; maybe TRBD1 (6 bases). In germline, CDR1 is LGHDT, CDR2 YNNKEL (reference sequence). Trimming cost V 2 bases and J 1 base, with 14 bases left between them. The CDR3 contains 16 residues. CDR3 DNA: TGTGCCAGCAGCCAAAGCGATAGGACAGAGAACACTGAAGCTTTCTTT. Translation gives CASSQSDRTENTEAFF.

This clonotype was recorded only once. This chain connects TRBV7-9 to TRBJ2-1, with D possibly being TRBD2 (5 bases). Germline CDR1 reads SEHNR; CDR2 reads FQNEAQ (reference sequence). The CDR3 is 16 amino acids. The V and J ends lost 5 bases and 7 bases respectively, with 21 bases between them. The CDR3: CASSPARGPPGNEQFF. The CDR3 region has the DNA TGTGCCAGCAGCCCCGCGCGCGGTCCCCCGGGGAATGAGCAGTTCTTC. Supplemented by reference TRBV7-9 and TRBJ2-1, the full variable domain reads DTGVSQNPRHKITKRGQNVTFRCDPISEHNRLYWYRQTLGQGPEFLTYFQNEAQLEKSRLLSDRFSAERPKGSFSTLEIQRTEQGDSAMYLCASSPARGPPGNEQFFGPGTRLTVL.